The source of this TCR beta chain is a study of T cell responses to AZD1222 COVID-19 vaccine. Study-wide results and caveats: Vaccination with two AZD1222 doses was followed by a rise in Spike-specific TCR breadth and depth. Clonal diversity was possibly underestimated, and the donors were mostly white British, with more females.

Method: immunoSEQ multiplex PCR; TCRdb's copy keeps in-frame clones and lacks some. The sample holds 200,000 to 300,000 clones, about 92% seen once. As to this clone: Its target is unknown.

The CDR3 is made up of 17 amino acids. V lost 5 bases and J lost 6; bases outside the gene matches: 15. Per the germline V gene, CDR1 is SEHNR and CDR2 is FQNEAQ (reference sequence). The source of this sequence is an adult in good health. This chain uses TRBV7-9 with TRBJ2-1; 8 bases align to TRBD2. Here the sequenced sample was peripheral blood, taken on day 0 of AZD1222 vaccination. The CDR3 DNA reads as TGTGCCAGCAGCCTACTACCGGGACTAGGAGTGATCAATGAGCAGTTCTTC. It encodes CASSLLPGLGVINEQFF.